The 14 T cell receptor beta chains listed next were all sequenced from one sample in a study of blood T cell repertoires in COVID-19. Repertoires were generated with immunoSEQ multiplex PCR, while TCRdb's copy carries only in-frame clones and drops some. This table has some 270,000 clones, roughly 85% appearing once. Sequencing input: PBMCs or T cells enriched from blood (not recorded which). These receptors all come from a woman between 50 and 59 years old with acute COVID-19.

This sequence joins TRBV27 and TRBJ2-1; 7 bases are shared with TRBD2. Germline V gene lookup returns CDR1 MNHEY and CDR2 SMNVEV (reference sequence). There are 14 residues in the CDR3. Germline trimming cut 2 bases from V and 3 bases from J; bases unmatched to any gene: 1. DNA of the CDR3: TGTGCCAGCAGTTTACCGGGGGGCTACAATGAGCAGTTCTTC. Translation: CASSLPGGYNEQFF.

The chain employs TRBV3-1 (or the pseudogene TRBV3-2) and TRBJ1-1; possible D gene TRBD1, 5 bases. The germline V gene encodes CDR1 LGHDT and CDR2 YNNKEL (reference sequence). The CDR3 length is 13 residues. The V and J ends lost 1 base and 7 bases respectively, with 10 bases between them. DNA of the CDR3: TGTGCCAGCAGCCAAGGCGGGGGAGTTGAAGCTTTCTTT. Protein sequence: CASSQGGGVEAFF.

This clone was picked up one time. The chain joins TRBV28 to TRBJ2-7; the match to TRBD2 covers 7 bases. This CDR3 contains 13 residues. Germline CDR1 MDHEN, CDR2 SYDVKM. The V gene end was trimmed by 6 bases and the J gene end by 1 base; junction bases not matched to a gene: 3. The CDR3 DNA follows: TGTGCCAGCAGCCGGGGGGTTTCCTACGAGCAGTACTTC. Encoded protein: CASSRGVSYEQYF. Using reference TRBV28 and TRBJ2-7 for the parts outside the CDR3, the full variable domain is DVKVTQSSRYLVKRTGEKVFLECVQDMDHENMFWYRQDPGLGLRLIYFSYDVKMKEKGDIPEGYSVSREKKERFSLILESASTNQTSMYLCASSRGVSYEQYFGPGTRLTVT.

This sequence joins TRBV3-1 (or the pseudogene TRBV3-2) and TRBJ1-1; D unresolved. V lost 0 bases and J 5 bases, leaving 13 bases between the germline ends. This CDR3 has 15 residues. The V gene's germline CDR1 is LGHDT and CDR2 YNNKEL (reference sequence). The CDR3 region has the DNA TGTGCCAGCAGCCAAGAGGGGAGACCGATAACTGAAGCTTTCTTT. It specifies CASSQEGRPITEAFF.

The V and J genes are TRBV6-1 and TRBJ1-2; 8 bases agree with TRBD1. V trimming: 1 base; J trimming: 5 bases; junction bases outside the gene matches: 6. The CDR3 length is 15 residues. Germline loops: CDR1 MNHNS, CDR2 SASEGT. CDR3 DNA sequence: TGTGCCAGCAGTGAAGTTGGCACAGGGGGGTATGGCTACACCTTC. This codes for CASSEVGTGGYGYTF.

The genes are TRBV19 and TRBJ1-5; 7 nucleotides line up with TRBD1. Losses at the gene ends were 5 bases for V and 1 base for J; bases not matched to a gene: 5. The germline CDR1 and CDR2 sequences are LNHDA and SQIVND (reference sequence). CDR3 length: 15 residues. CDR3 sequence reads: CASSLRQGSNQPQHF. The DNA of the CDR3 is TGTGCCAGTAGTCTCAGACAGGGAAGCAATCAGCCCCAGCATTTT.

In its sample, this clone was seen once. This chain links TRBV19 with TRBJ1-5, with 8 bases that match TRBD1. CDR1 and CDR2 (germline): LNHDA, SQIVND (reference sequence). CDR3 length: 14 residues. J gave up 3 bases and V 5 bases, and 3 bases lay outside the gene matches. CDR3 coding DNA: TGTGCCAGTAGTGGGACAGGAAACAATCAGCCCCAGCATTTT. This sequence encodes CASSGTGNNQPQHF.

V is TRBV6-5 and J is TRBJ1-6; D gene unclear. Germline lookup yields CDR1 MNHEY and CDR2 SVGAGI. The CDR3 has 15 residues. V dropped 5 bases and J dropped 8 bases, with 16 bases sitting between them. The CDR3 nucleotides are TGTGCCAGCAGTCTCCCCCCCGGGCGGGATTCACCCCTCCACTTT. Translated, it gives CASSLPPGRDSPLHF.

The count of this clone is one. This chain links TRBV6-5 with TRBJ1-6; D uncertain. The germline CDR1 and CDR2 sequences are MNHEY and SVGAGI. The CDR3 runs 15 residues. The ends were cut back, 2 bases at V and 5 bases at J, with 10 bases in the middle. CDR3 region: CASSYRPRDNSPLHF. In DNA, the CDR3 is TGTGCCAGCAGTTACAGGCCTCGGGATAATTCACCCCTCCACTTT.

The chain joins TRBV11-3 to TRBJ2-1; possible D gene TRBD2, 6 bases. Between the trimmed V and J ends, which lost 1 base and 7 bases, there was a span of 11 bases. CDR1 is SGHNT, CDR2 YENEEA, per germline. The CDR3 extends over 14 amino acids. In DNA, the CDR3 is TGTGCCAGCAGCTTAGGTCAGGGACTGAATGAGCAGTTCTTC. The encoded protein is CASSLGQGLNEQFF.

CDR3 sequence reads: CAWTLTGIGTEAFF. The CDR3 DNA is TGTGCCTGGACCCTGACAGGGATTGGGACTGAAGCTTTCTTT. The chain carries TRBV30 and TRBJ1-1; 7 bases are shared with TRBD1. With V trimmed by 4 bases and J by 5 bases, 10 bases remained unmatched. The CDR3 has 14 amino acids. CDR1 is GTSNPN and CDR2 is SVGIG in the germline V gene (reference sequence).

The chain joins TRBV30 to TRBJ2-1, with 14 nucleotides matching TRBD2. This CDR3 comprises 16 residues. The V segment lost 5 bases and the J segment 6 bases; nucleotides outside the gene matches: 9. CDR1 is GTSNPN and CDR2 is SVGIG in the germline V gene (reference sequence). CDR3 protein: CAWALPTSGGANEQFF. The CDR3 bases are TGTGCCTGGGCATTACCGACTAGCGGGGGGGCCAATGAGCAGTTCTTC.

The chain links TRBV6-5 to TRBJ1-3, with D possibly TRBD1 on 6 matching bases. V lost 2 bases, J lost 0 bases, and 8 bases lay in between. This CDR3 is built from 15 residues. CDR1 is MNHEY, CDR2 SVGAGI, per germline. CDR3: CASSYGQSSGNTIYF. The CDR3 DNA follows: TGTGCCAGCAGTTACGGACAGTCCTCTGGAAACACCATATATTTT.

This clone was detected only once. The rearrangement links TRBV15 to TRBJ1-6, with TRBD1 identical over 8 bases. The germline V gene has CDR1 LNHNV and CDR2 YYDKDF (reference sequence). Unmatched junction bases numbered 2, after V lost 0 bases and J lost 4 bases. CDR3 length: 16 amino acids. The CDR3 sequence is CATSRDDRGYNSPLHF. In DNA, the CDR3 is TGTGCCACCAGCAGAGACGACAGGGGTTATAATTCACCCCTCCACTTT.